The rows below give T cell receptor beta chains drawn from one sample of a study of CD8 T cells in ankylosing spondylitis. Each CDR3 protein gets one entry after TCRdb re-called the 5' RACE reads with MiXCR. Here the sample spans 200,000 to 250,000 distinct CDR3 sequences, 7.5% to 9.5% being singletons. The sample consisted of blood, either unsorted or a sorted T cell fraction (not recorded which). The receptor set was obtained from a female donor with ankylosing spondylitis or in good health (not recorded which). Each CDR3 is given with its conserved first and last residue. Each record gives: D gene, V gene, clone size, J gene, CDR3 DNA, CDR3 protein. A D gene is named only where the DNA matches it firmly. Clone sizes are shown as how often the clone was seen (once, few, many) or a class if it is expanded.

d_gene: .
v_gene: TRBV20-1
abundance: many
j_gene: TRBJ2-3
CDR3nt: TGCAGTGCTAGAGTAGGACAGACCCCGTATTTT
CDR3aa: CSARVGQTPYF

d_gene: TRBD1
v_gene: TRBV7-9
abundance: few
j_gene: TRBJ2-2
CDR3nt: TGTGCCAGCAGCCGCCGGACAGGGTTCCCCGGGGAGCTGTTTTTT
CDR3aa: CASSRRTGFPGELFF

d_gene: TRBD1
v_gene: TRBV12-3/TRBV12-4
abundance: many
j_gene: TRBJ1-2
CDR3nt: TGTGCCAGCAGTTTAAAAACAGGGGAGAACTATGGCTACACCTTC
CDR3aa: CASSLKTGENYGYTF

d_gene: .
v_gene: TRBV7-2
abundance: few
j_gene: TRBJ1-2
CDR3nt: TGTGCCAGCAGCTTCAATCCTAACTATGGCTACACCTTC
CDR3aa: CASSFNPNYGYTF

d_gene: .
v_gene: TRBV12-3/TRBV12-4
abundance: many
j_gene: TRBJ2-7
CDR3nt: TGTGCCAGCAGTTCCCCCCCCAGGAGCTCCTACGAGCAGTACTTC
CDR3aa: CASSSPPRSSYEQYF

d_gene: .
v_gene: TRBV12-3/TRBV12-4
abundance: many
j_gene: TRBJ2-7
CDR3nt: TGTGCCAGCAGTTTTATACTTGGCTACGAGCAGTACTTC
CDR3aa: CASSFILGYEQYF

d_gene: .
v_gene: TRBV18
abundance: many
j_gene: TRBJ2-7
CDR3nt: TGTGCCAGCCCGGCGACCGGTGAGCAGTACTTC
CDR3aa: CASPATGEQYF

d_gene: .
v_gene: TRBV29-1
abundance: many
j_gene: TRBJ1-2
CDR3nt: TGCAGCGTTGAAGACAAAGACATCCCAAGAGACTATGGCTACACCTTC
CDR3aa: CSVEDKDIPRDYGYTF

d_gene: .
v_gene: TRBV7-2
abundance: many
j_gene: TRBJ1-5
CDR3nt: TGTGCCAGCAGCTTAGGGTCCTTCAATCAGCCCCAGCATTTT
CDR3aa: CASSLGSFNQPQHF

d_gene: .
v_gene: TRBV29-1
abundance: many
j_gene: TRBJ2-4
CDR3nt: TGCAGCGTGGACGGGGACCTCACAAACATTCAGTACTTC
CDR3aa: CSVDGDLTNIQYF